This T cell receptor (beta chain) was profiled in a study of Graves' ophthalmopathy and Graves' hyperthyroidism. This CDR3 is 16 amino acids long. V dropped 0 bases and J dropped 9; count of bases not matched to a gene: 8. Germline V gene sequence: CDR1 LGHNA, CDR2 YNFKEQ. Notes on the study in general: A 13-signature model separated ophthalmopathy from stable hyperthyroidism, about 90% sensitivity, 81.08% specificity.

RNA transcripts yielded amplified TCR beta CDR3 regions. The authors performed first-round RT-PCR with HTBI primers and then a second-round multiplex PCR. One entry per CDR3 protein, called by TCRdb with MiXCR from the multiplex PCR reads. The data contain about 550,000 distinct CDR3 sequences, less than 45% of them singletons. At least ten counts were recorded for this clonotype. Its antigen remains unknown. Sample: peripheral blood or thyroid tissue (not recorded which). The clonotype originates from an adult man with Graves' hyperthyroidism. This chain connects TRBV4-2 to TRBJ1-6; TRBD1 aligns across 7 bases. The CDR3 is CASSQDRGTDRSPLHF. For the CDR3, the DNA is TGTGCCAGCAGCCAAGACAGAGGGACAGATCGTTCACCCCTCCACTTT.